These T cell receptor beta chains were read from a single sample in a study of OX40 agonist ivuxolimab in advanced cancers. TCRdb keeps only in-frame clones here, not all; method: immunoSEQ multiplex PCR. This table has about 58,000 clones, approximately 78% appearing once. Sequencing used CD4+ or CD8+ T cells sorted from blood, obtained in a trial of the OX40 agonist ivuxolimab. The source is an adult with an advanced solid tumor such as melanoma, head and neck, liver or kidney cancer. CDR3s leave out the opening cysteine and the closing phenylalanine or tryptophan.

v_gene	j_gene	CDR3aa
TRBV7-9	TRBJ2-5	ASSSKGGLAGETQY
TRBV5-1	TRBJ2-5	ASSPSHSQETQY
TRBV6-1	TRBJ2-2	ASRTYNTGELF
TRBV7-9	TRBJ2-3	ASSPKGGFRTDTQY
TRBV5-4	TRBJ2-1	ASSSEASGGSYNEQF
TRBV6-1	TRBJ2-6	ASSATRGRDSGANVLT
TRBV7-9	TRBJ1-2	ASSLANLGQSNYGYT
TRBV7-9	TRBJ2-2	ASKIRRGGELF
TRBV10-1	TRBJ2-1	ASSADSYNEQF
TRBV5-1	TRBJ2-5	ASSPIGASEETQY
TRBV5-1	TRBJ2-5	ASREGPPGLEETQY
TRBV19	TRBJ2-3	ASSIRDSTDTQY
TRBV11-2	TRBJ2-5	ASSRAGGLETQY
TRBV5-8	TRBJ1-1	ASSLGLGDTEAF
TRBV2	TRBJ1-4	ASGPKENEKLF
TRBV5-1	TRBJ2-7	ASSSIQTGHDGLEQY
TRBV19	TRBJ1-2	ATRKPTQGAQGYT